These 8 T cell receptor beta chains originate from one sample sequenced in a study of vaccination effects on CD4 cells after COVID-19. Using immunoSEQ multiplex PCR, the repertoire was profiled, and TCRdb retains in-frame clones only, with some absent. The sample contains 40,000 to 50,000 clones, roughly two thirds of which appear only once. The antigens these receptors bind are not known. ViraFEST expansion of antigen-specific CD4+ T cells with viral peptide pools preceded sequencing. After less than 11 days in culture, the CD4+ T cells were isolated. According to the study, vaccine recipients showed no prior SARS-CoV-2 infection and negative nucleocapsid antibodies. The source was CD4+ T cells from PBMCs cultured with HCoV-OC43 spike peptides, collected before COVID-19 vaccination. Subset meaning: HCoV-OC43 spike overlapping peptide pool stimulation. Receptor source: a human donor who received a COVID-19 vaccine.

The chain combines TRBV2 with TRBJ2-5, with a tentative D call TRBD2 (6 bases). Germline V gene data show CDR1 as SNHLY and CDR2 as FYNNEI. The CDR3 length is 13 residues. V lost 6 bases to trimming and J lost 4 bases, with 12 bases between them. The CDR3 loop reads CASSGREGETQYF. In DNA form, the CDR3 reads TGTGCCAGCAGCGGGAGAGAAGGAGAGACCCAGTACTTC.

The rearrangement uses TRBV6-2 or TRBV6-3 and TRBJ1-1; TRBD1 is a possible D gene (5 bases). CDR1 and CDR2 (germline): MNHEY, SVGEGT. V was cut by 4 bases and J by 2 bases, with 14 bases left in between. The CDR3 covers 15 residues. CDR3 DNA: TGTGCCAGCAGTTTCAGGGTCGCAAAAAACACTGAAGCTTTCTTT. As protein: CASSFRVAKNTEAFF.

This chain links TRBV6-5 with TRBJ1-2; TRBD1 matches 8 bases. The trim removed 0 bases at V and 4 bases at J, leaving 1 base unmatched. CDR1 is MNHEY and CDR2 is SVGAGI in the germline V gene. The CDR3 spans 14 residues. The CDR3 coding sequence is TGTGCCAGCAGTTACTCGGACAGGGCCTATGGCTACACCTTC. Translating gives CASSYSDRAYGYTF.

The chain combines TRBV6-2 or TRBV6-3 with TRBJ2-7, with 8 bases lining up with TRBD1. Germline V lookup: CDR1 MNHEY, CDR2 SVGEGT. Trimming at V came to 2 bases and at J to 4 bases, leaving 4 bases not matched to a gene. This CDR3 is 14 amino acids long. DNA for the CDR3: TGTGCCAGCAGTTACCGGACAGGGACTTACGAGCAGTACTTC. As protein: CASSYRTGTYEQYF.

V is TRBV5-6 and J is TRBJ2-3, with D unresolved. V was trimmed by 6 bases and J by 6 bases, leaving 17 bases between them. CDR3 length: 14 amino acids. Germline V gene sequence: CDR1 SGHDT, CDR2 YYEEEE. In DNA, the CDR3 is TGTGCCAGCATCCCTAGGGTATCGTCTGATACGCAGTATTTT. Translation: CASIPRVSSDTQYF.

The CDR3 nucleotides read TGTGCCAGCAGCTTAAGGCCGATAATTGAAAAACTGTTTTTT. As protein: CASSLRPIIEKLFF. The rearrangement links TRBV7-8 to TRBJ1-4; D remains ambiguous. The CDR3 runs 14 residues. V shed 2 bases and J shed 7 bases, with 11 bases lying between them. Germline V CDR1 and CDR2: SGHVS, FQNEAQ.

As concerns this clone: Germline and junction disagree at one end, which may indicate a read error. The chain combines TRBV28 with TRBJ2-1; tentatively, D is TRBD2 (5 bases). Germline V gives CDR1 MDHEN, CDR2 SYDVKM. The CDR3 consists of 13 residues. The CDR3 here is CASTALGYDEQFF. The CDR3 DNA reads as TGTGCCAGCACAGCACTAGGCTACGATGAGCAGTTCTTC.

This chain uses TRBV7-2 with TRBJ2-4; D is perhaps TRBD1 or TRBD2 (6 bases each). Germline V gene sequence: CDR1 SGHTA, CDR2 FQGNSA. The CDR3 sequence is 15 residues long. Trimming cost V 3 bases and J 1 base, with 10 bases left between them. The CDR3 DNA is TGTGCCAGCAGCTTGGGGGGCTTCGCCAAAAACATTCAGTACTTC. It translates to CASSLGGFAKNIQYF.